Presented here are 29 T cell receptor beta chains from one specimen sequenced in a study of T-cell reconstitution after alpha-beta-depleted transplantation in children. Unique molecular identifiers featured in how the TCRbeta library was prepared. TCRdb analysed the PCR reads with MiXCR anew, one entry per CDR3 protein. This sample carries about 490,000 distinct CDR3 sequences, 8% to 11% of them seen once, and the ten largest clones take around 2.2%. This specimen was PBMCs, taken before TCRalphabeta/CD19-depleted stem cell transplant. The receptors derive from a child aged 2-15 years with inherited bone marrow failure, due to receive a stem cell transplant.

In this sample, this clonotype turned up a few times. The chain joins TRBV7-9 to TRBJ2-3, with 8 bases matching TRBD1. Germline assignment: CDR1 SEHNR and CDR2 FQNEAQ (reference sequence). With 7 bases clipped from V and 5 bases from J, the junction kept 8 bases outside the gene matches. The CDR3 is 14 amino acids. CDR3 sequence reads: CASTQGQGGDTQYF. CDR3 DNA sequence: TGTGCCAGCACCCAAGGACAGGGAGGAGATACGCAGTATTTT.

This clonotype was found many times. The chain links TRBV10-3 to TRBJ2-7; TRBD1 matches 7 bases. This CDR3 is 13 amino acids long. Germline trimming cut 6 bases from V and 2 bases from J; bases unmatched to any gene: 4. In germline, CDR1 is ENHRY, CDR2 SYGVKD. CDR3 sequence (DNA): TGTGCCATCAGATCCGGGACAGCCTACGAGCAGTACTTC. It is translated as CAIRSGTAYEQYF.

This clonotype was picked up many times. V usage is TRBV27 and J usage is TRBJ2-7, with D perhaps TRBD1 (6 bases). V dropped 4 bases and J dropped 3 bases, with 13 bases sitting between them. The length of the CDR3 is 14 residues. Germline CDR1 reads MNHEY; CDR2 reads SMNVEV (reference sequence). The DNA for the CDR3 is TGTGCCAGCAGTTGGCCAGGGGAAAGCTACGAGCAGTACTTC. Translation: CASSWPGESYEQYF.

The table lists this clonotype with many counts. The rearrangement links TRBV5-1 to TRBJ2-1; TRBD1 agrees at 8 bases. The V and J ends lost 0 bases and 2 bases, in that order; junction bases with no gene match: 4. CDR3 length: 16 residues. The germline V gene has CDR1 SGHRS and CDR2 YFSETQ. The CDR3 coding sequence is TGCGCCAGCAGCTTGGCCGGACAGGGCCCCTACAATGAGCAGTTCTTC. As protein: CASSLAGQGPYNEQFF.

This clonotype came up many times. This CDR3 is CASSFRTGYDGYTF. The CDR3 DNA follows: TGTGCCAGCAGTTTCCGGACAGGTTATGATGGCTACACCTTC. This chain uses TRBV12-3 or TRBV12-4 with TRBJ1-2, with 7 bases identical to TRBD1. The CDR3 extends over 14 amino acids. The V and J ends lost 3 bases and 6 bases, in that order; junction bases with no gene match: 7.

This clonotype was recorded at least ten times. The V and J genes are TRBV27 and TRBJ2-7, with 8 bases identical to TRBD2. Germline V gives CDR1 MNHEY, CDR2 SMNVEV (reference sequence). The CDR3 consists of 14 residues. The trim removed 3 bases at V and 1 base at J, leaving 2 bases unmatched. The CDR3 nucleotides read TGTGCCAGCAGTTTCACGGGGGGGTCCTACGAGCAGTACTTC. This translates into CASSFTGGSYEQYF.

This clonotype has ten or more counts. The chain employs TRBV4-1 and TRBJ1-1; D not certain. Germline CDR1 reads MGHRA; CDR2 reads YSYEKL. The CDR3 contains 14 residues. V lost 1 base and J lost 1, with 7 bases in between. The CDR3 is CASSQVPANTEAFF. CDR3 sequence (DNA): TGCGCCAGCAGCCAAGTTCCCGCGAACACTGAAGCTTTCTTT.

This clonotype was observed many times. This chain joins TRBV10-3 and TRBJ2-2; TRBD1 matches at 7 bases. CDR3 length: 14 amino acids. Trimming at V came to 10 bases and at J to 3 bases, leaving 8 bases not matched to a gene. The germline gives CDR1 ENHRY, CDR2 SYGVKD. This CDR3 reads CATTDRVDTGELFF. DNA of the CDR3: TGTGCCACCACCGACAGGGTGGACACCGGGGAGCTGTTTTTT.

In the case of this clonotype: A read error may be the cause here, since a much bigger clone is one base away. The genes are TRBV12-3 or TRBV12-4 and TRBJ1-1; D is unclear. The V gene lost 6 bases and the J gene lost 3 bases, with 8 bases spanning the gap. CDR3 length: 12 residues. The CDR3 region is CASRPVDTEAFF. The CDR3 nucleotides are TGTGCCAGCAGACCCGTGGACACTGAAGCTTTCTTT.

This clonotype was recorded at least ten times. CDR3 DNA sequence: TGTGCCAGCAGCCAAGCCGGACAGTCCTATGGCTACACCTTC. Its protein is CASSQAGQSYGYTF. The V call is TRBV3-1, the J call TRBJ1-2; TRBD1 might be the D (6 bases). CDR1 and CDR2 (germline): LGHDT, YNNKEL (reference sequence). This CDR3 comprises 14 residues. V gave up 1 base and J gave up 4 bases, with 10 bases separating them.

This clonotype was counted ten times or more. The genes are TRBV4-1 and TRBJ1-1; D unclear. The CDR3 length is 16 residues. CDR1 is MGHRA and CDR2 is YSYEKL in the germline V gene. V shed 1 base and J shed 0 bases, with 12 bases lying between them. CDR3 residues: CASSQVSSLMNTEAFF. CDR3 bases: TGCGCCAGCAGCCAAGTATCGTCTCTGATGAACACTGAAGCTTTCTTT.

This clonotype was observed at least ten times. The chain links TRBV7-2 to TRBJ2-1; 13 bases line up with TRBD2. The V segment lost 4 bases and the J segment 10 bases; nucleotides outside the gene matches: 4. Germline V lookup: CDR1 SGHTA, CDR2 FQGNSA. This CDR3 contains 14 residues. The DNA of the CDR3 is TGTGCCAGCAGCTCCACGGGACTAGCGGGAGAGCAGTTCTTC. Its translation: CASSSTGLAGEQFF.

Note on this clonotype: A clone one base away is much larger, so this may be a read error. V usage is TRBV2 and J usage is TRBJ2-7, with D maybe TRBD2 (7 bases). Germline CDR1 reads SNHLY; CDR2 reads FYNNEI. The CDR3 loop spans 17 amino acids. Trimming removed 2 bases from V and 1 base from J, with 18 bases in between. The CDR3 protein is CASSEKTRSGTSYEQYF. For the CDR3, the DNA is TGTGCCAGCAGTGAAAAGACGCGGAGCGGGACATCCTACGAGCAGTACTTC.

This clonotype was found many times. The rearrangement uses TRBV7-9 and TRBJ2-7, with D unresolved. CDR1 SEHNR and CDR2 FQNEAQ come from the germline V gene (reference sequence). Trimming left V 1 base short and J 2 bases short, with 15 bases between. CDR3 length equals 16 residues. CDR3 nucleotides: TGTGCCAGCAGCTTAGAGTTTTCGGCTAGGCCCTACGAGCAGTACTTC. Translation: CASSLEFSARPYEQYF.

The chain links TRBV18 to TRBJ2-3; TRBD2 might be the D (7 bases). The CDR3 runs to 19 residues. From germline, CDR1 is KGHSH and CDR2 LQKENI. V was shortened by 5 bases and J by 0 bases, with 24 bases between the two germline ends. The CDR3, as DNA: TGTGCCAGCTCAGCGGCCCCCGGACTAGGACAGAGGAGCACAGATACGCAGTATTTT. Its translation is CASSAAPGLGQRSTDTQYF.

In its sample, this clonotype was seen many times. The rearrangement uses TRBV10-3 and TRBJ2-1; D remains unclear. There are 14 residues in the CDR3. Germline V gene sequence: CDR1 ENHRY, CDR2 SYGVKD. Trimming stripped 5 bases from V and 4 bases from J, with 12 bases between. The CDR3 spells CAISRSTRYNEQFF. The CDR3 bases are TGTGCCATCAGTCGAAGCACTCGGTACAATGAGCAGTTCTTC.

This clonotype was recorded at least ten times. The chain recombines TRBV28 with TRBJ2-5; maybe TRBD1 (7 bases). Deletions cut 6 bases from V and 5 bases from J, with 16 bases between. CDR3 size: 14 residues. Germline V gene sequence: CDR1 MDHEN, CDR2 SYDVKM. CDR3 in DNA: TGTGCCAGCAGGATACAGGGGAGCGGGGAGACCCAGTACTTC. Amino acid sequence: CASRIQGSGETQYF. The full variable domain, its missing parts supplied by reference TRBV28 and TRBJ2-5, is DVKVTQSSRYLVKRTGEKVFLECVQDMDHENMFWYRQDPGLGLRLIYFSYDVKMKEKGDIPEGYSVSREKKERFSLILESASTNQTSMYLCASRIQGSGETQYFGPGTRLLVL.

This clonotype was picked up many times. The chain is built from TRBV5-6 and TRBJ2-7; D remains ambiguous. The CDR3 loop spans 14 amino acids. CDR1 is SGHDT, CDR2 YYEEEE, per germline. Trimming cost V 0 bases and J 6 bases, with 13 bases left between them. DNA for the CDR3: TGTGCCAGCAGCTTGGCCTTGAAGGATTTCGAGCAGTACTTC. This encodes CASSLALKDFEQYF. The whole variable domain, filled in from reference TRBV5-6 and TRBJ2-7, reads DAGVTQSPTHLIKTRGQQVTLRCSPKSGHDTVSWYQQALGQGPQFIFQYYEEEERQRGNFPDRFSGHQFPNYSSELNVNALLLGDSALYLCASSLALKDFEQYFGPGTRLTVT.

This clonotype was seen just once. This clone may be a read error of a much larger clone one base away. The chain carries TRBV21-1 and TRBJ2-1. TRBV21-1 is reported as a pseudogene. This CDR3 has 20 residues. The CDR3 loop is CASSKALFRDRRGPYNEQFF. In DNA, the CDR3 is TGTGCCAGCAGCAAAGCGCTCTTCCGTGATCGTAGAGGACCCTACAATGAGCAGTTCTTC.

This clonotype was counted at least ten times. CDR3 coding DNA: TGCGCCAGCAGGGAGGCGGGAGTTTTTCATGAGCAGTTCTTC. Its translation is CASREAGVFHEQFF. The chain carries TRBV5-1 and TRBJ2-1, with 7 positions matching TRBD2. V shed 5 bases, J shed 8 bases, and the junction held 10 bases outside the gene matches. The CDR3 has 14 amino acids. The germline gives CDR1 SGHRS, CDR2 YFSETQ. Full variable domain (outside the CDR3, taken from reference TRBV5-1 and TRBJ2-1): KAGVTQTPRYLIKTRGQQVTLSCSPISGHRSVSWYQQTPGQGLQFLFEYFSETQRNKGNFPGRFSGRQFSNSRSEMNVSTLELGDSALYLCASREAGVFHEQFFGPGTRLTVL.

The chain has TRBV5-4 and TRBJ2-6, with a tentative D call TRBD2 (6 bases). Germline CDR1 SGHNT, CDR2 YYREEE (reference sequence). This CDR3 is 15 amino acids long. Deletions cut 4 bases from V and 2 bases from J, with 10 bases between. DNA for the CDR3: TGTGCCAGCAGCCGAGCGGGCGCTGGGGCCAACGTCCTGACTTTC. It codes for CASSRAGAGANVLTF.

This clonotype has a count of ten or more. J is TRBJ2-3 and V is TRBV25-1; D is unresolved. The V end lost 3 bases, the J end lost 2 bases, and 15 bases lay between the germline ends. The CDR3 is 16 amino acids. Germline loops: CDR1 MGHDK, CDR2 SYGVNS. CDR3 nucleotides: TGTGCCAGCAGTGAGGTGGTCCCCTGGGACACAGATACGCAGTATTTT. It is translated as CASSEVVPWDTDTQYF.

This clonotype turned up a few times. This rearrangement joins TRBV29-1 to TRBJ2-2; D might be TRBD1 or TRBD2, each matching 5 bases. V was cut by 4 bases and J by 7 bases, with 16 bases left in between. The CDR3 has 14 amino acids. Germline V CDR1 and CDR2: SQVTM, ANQGSEA. The CDR3 nucleotides are TGCAGCGTTGTGGACACGGGAAGGGGCGGGGAGCTGTTTTTT. Amino acid sequence: CSVVDTGRGGELFF.

V gene TRBV7-2 combines with J gene TRBJ1-1; D is unresolved. Germline V gene lookup returns CDR1 SGHTA and CDR2 FQGNSA. This CDR3 comprises 13 residues. Trimming pared 1 base from V and 8 bases from J, leaving 11 bases between. As DNA, the CDR3 is TGTGCCAGCAGCTTAGAGAACGGGAGGGAAGCTTTCTTT. Translating gives CASSLENGREAFF.

This clonotype occurred many times. The chain has TRBV5-1 and TRBJ2-3, with 9 positions matching TRBD2. CDR1 is SGHRS and CDR2 is YFSETQ in the germline V gene. CDR3 length: 14 residues. V gave up 3 bases and J gave up 6 bases; unmatched junction bases: 5. The CDR3 loop is CASSSGGRGDTQYF. CDR3 bases: TGCGCCAGCAGCTCCGGCGGGAGGGGGGATACGCAGTATTTT. The entire variable domain, with the rest obtained from reference TRBV5-1 and TRBJ2-3, is as follows: KAGVTQTPRYLIKTRGQQVTLSCSPISGHRSVSWYQQTPGQGLQFLFEYFSETQRNKGNFPGRFSGRQFSNSRSEMNVSTLELGDSALYLCASSSGGRGDTQYFGPGTRLTVL.

This clonotype was counted between two and nine times. The V and J genes are TRBV4-3 and TRBJ2-1, with 8 bases matching TRBD2. J was trimmed by 0 bases and V by 3 bases; bases with no gene match: 4. Germline assignment: CDR1 LGHNA and CDR2 YSLEER. The CDR3 sequence is 16 residues long. DNA of the CDR3: TGCGCCAGCAGCCAGGAAAGCGGGAGCTCCTACAATGAGCAGTTCTTC. Translated, it gives CASSQESGSSYNEQFF.

This clonotype was found a few times. This chain connects TRBV20-1 to TRBJ2-7; D uncertain. This CDR3 is 11 amino acids long. Trimming removed 6 bases from V and 1 base from J, with 7 bases in between. Germline V CDR1 and CDR2: DFQATT, SNEGSKA (reference sequence). CDR3 region: CSAPRSYEQYF. As DNA, the CDR3 is TGCAGTGCCCCTCGGTCCTACGAGCAGTACTTC.

This clonotype came up many times. The V gene is TRBV27, the J gene TRBJ2-4, with D hard to call. The CDR3 runs 14 residues. Trimming took 0 bases from V and 3 from J, leaving 6 bases between them. Germline V gene data show CDR1 as MNHEY and CDR2 as SMNVEV (reference sequence). Here the CDR3 reads CASSLSSGKNIQYF. CDR3 in DNA: TGTGCCAGCAGTTTATCTTCGGGCAAAAACATTCAGTACTTC.

This clonotype has a count of ten or more. This chain uses TRBV11-2 with TRBJ2-1; 7 bases map to TRBD2. The V gene end was trimmed by 1 base and the J gene end by 7 bases; junction bases not matched to a gene: 4. Germline CDR1 is SGHAT and CDR2 is FQNNGV. This CDR3 contains 14 residues. DNA of the CDR3: TGTGCCAGCAGCTTAGTAGGCGGGAGAAATGAGCAGTTCTTC. Protein: CASSLVGGRNEQFF. Looking up the rest from reference TRBV11-2 and TRBJ2-1 gives the full variable domain: EAGVAQSPRYKIIEKRQSVAFWCNPISGHATLYWYQQILGQGPKLLIQFQNNGVVDDSQLPKDRFSAERLKGVDSTLKIQPAKLEDSAVYLCASSLVGGRNEQFFGPGTRLTVL.